These 15 T cell receptor beta chains came from one sample sequenced in a study of OX40 agonist ivuxolimab in advanced cancers. Some clones are missing from TCRdb's copy, which holds only in-frame ones; the method was immunoSEQ multiplex PCR. The sample shows about 83,000 clones, approximately 90% of them seen only once. The sequences come from CD4+ or CD8+ T cells sorted from blood, collected in a trial of the OX40 agonist ivuxolimab. The receptor set was obtained from an adult with an advanced solid tumor such as melanoma, head and neck, liver or kidney cancer.

V usage is TRBV5-5 and J usage is TRBJ2-5; unclear D gene. This CDR3 has 13 residues. Trimming removed 0 bases at V and 5 bases at J, with 8 bases between. Germline V gene lookup returns CDR1 SGHKS and CDR2 YYEKEE (reference sequence). The DNA for the CDR3 is TGTGCCAGCAGCTTGGCCGGGTGGGAGACCCAGTACTTC. It codes for CASSLAGWETQYF.

The chain uses TRBV18 and TRBJ2-7; D is perhaps TRBD2 (5 bases). Germline CDR1 reads KGHSH; CDR2 reads LQKENI. The ends were cut back, 2 bases at V and 7 bases at J, with 9 bases in the middle. The CDR3 sequence is 12 residues long. The CDR3: CASSPFEGEQYF. In DNA form, the CDR3 reads TGTGCCAGCTCACCATTTGAGGGTGAGCAGTACTTC.

The chain links TRBV6-6 to TRBJ2-7, with D perhaps matching TRBD1 (5 bases). V was cut by 2 bases and J by 6 bases, with 17 bases left in between. Germline CDR1 MNHNY, CDR2 SVGAGI (reference sequence). This CDR3 is 15 amino acids long. This chain's CDR3 is CASSYPHDQGSEQYF. CDR3 in DNA: TGTGCCAGCAGTTACCCCCACGACCAGGGTAGCGAGCAGTACTTC.

DNA for the CDR3: TGTGCCAGCAGCCAAGAAGGGGCCAGGGGCACTGAAGCTTTCTTT. Its protein is CASSQEGARGTEAFF. The genes are TRBV4-2 and TRBJ1-1; maybe TRBD1 (6 bases). CDR1 LGHNA and CDR2 YNFKEQ come from the germline V gene. V was shortened by 0 bases and J by 4 bases, with 12 bases between the two germline ends. This CDR3 contains 15 residues.

The CDR3 here is CASSRQGAIGTDTQYF. The CDR3 bases are TGCGCCAGCAGCCGACAGGGGGCTATTGGCACAGATACGCAGTATTTT. The rearrangement uses TRBV5-1 and TRBJ2-3; 10 positions match TRBD1. Trimming cost V 4 bases and J 1 base; bases outside gene matches: 6. The CDR3 is 16 amino acids. Germline assignment: CDR1 SGHRS and CDR2 YFSETQ.

V usage is TRBV19 and J usage is TRBJ1-1; no firm D call. In germline, CDR1 is LNHDA, CDR2 SQIVND (reference sequence). This CDR3 has 14 amino acids. The ends were cut back, 3 bases at V and 4 bases at J, with 12 bases in the middle. The CDR3 sequence is CASSISQESTEAFF. CDR3 coding DNA: TGTGCCAGTAGTATCTCGCAGGAATCCACTGAAGCTTTCTTT.

This clone was seen just once. The chain joins TRBV4-2 to TRBJ1-5; 7 nucleotides align to TRBD1. CDR1 LGHNA and CDR2 YNFKEQ come from the germline V gene. The CDR3 is 15 residues long. V trimming: 0 bases; J trimming: 4 bases; junction bases outside the gene matches: 3. The CDR3 DNA follows: TGTGCCAGCAGCCAAGATTTACAGGGGAATCAGCCCCAGCATTTT. Translation: CASSQDLQGNQPQHF.

The rearrangement uses TRBV28 and TRBJ1-2, with D tentatively TRBD1 (6 bases). Trimming pared 7 bases from V and 4 bases from J, leaving 19 bases between. CDR1 MDHEN and CDR2 SYDVKM come from the germline V gene. This CDR3 contains 15 residues. The CDR3 DNA reads TGTGCCAGCAAACCGGCAGGGGCTTTTCCCTATGGCTACACCTTC. Protein: CASKPAGAFPYGYTF.

The genes are TRBV28 and TRBJ2-7, with TRBD1 as a possible D gene (6 bases). Germline CDR1 is MDHEN and CDR2 is SYDVKM. The V end was cut by 6 bases, the J end by 2 bases, with 14 bases between. The CDR3 spans 14 residues. In DNA form, the CDR3 reads TGTGCCAGCAGATCCCCGACAGGCCCCTACGAGCAGTACTTC. Translation: CASRSPTGPYEQYF.

The chain links TRBV28 to TRBJ2-7; 9 positions match TRBD2. Germline CDR1 and CDR2: MDHEN and SYDVKM. Trimming removed 5 bases from V and 3 bases from J; junction bases left unmatched: 8. This CDR3 comprises 15 residues. CDR3 residues: CASSRLAGQVYEQYF. CDR3 nucleotide sequence: TGTGCCAGCAGTAGGCTAGCGGGGCAAGTCTACGAGCAGTACTTC.

V is TRBV7-2 and J is TRBJ2-7; 11 bases align to TRBD2. Trimming took 5 bases from V and 2 from J; bases not matched to a gene: 2. The germline gives CDR1 SGHTA, CDR2 FQGNSA. CDR3 length: 14 amino acids. CDR3 sequence: CASSILAGAYEQYF. CDR3 bases: TGTGCCAGCAGCATACTAGCGGGAGCCTACGAGCAGTACTTC.

This chain connects TRBV18 to TRBJ1-2; D call uncertain. V dropped 2 bases and J dropped 6 bases, with 7 bases sitting between them. The CDR3 runs 12 residues. Germline V lookup: CDR1 KGHSH, CDR2 LQKENI. CDR3 loop: CASSPVGDGYTF. CDR3 coding DNA: TGTGCCAGCTCACCAGTGGGAGATGGCTACACCTTC. Complete variable domain (other parts from reference TRBV18 and TRBJ1-2): NAGVMQNPRHLVRRRGQEARLRCSPMKGHSHVYWYRQLPEEGLKFMVYLQKENIIDESGMPKERFSAEFPKEGPSILRIQQVVRGDSAAYFCASSPVGDGYTFGSGTRLTVV.

The chain uses TRBV19 and TRBJ2-7; possible D gene TRBD2, 6 bases. Trimming took off 3 bases at V and 0 bases at J, with 9 bases between the two ends. Per germline, CDR1 LNHDA and CDR2 SQIVND (reference sequence). CDR3 length: 14 amino acids. The CDR3 spells CASSIGTSSYEQYF. CDR3 DNA: TGTGCCAGTAGTATCGGGACTTCCTCCTACGAGCAGTACTTC.

The V gene is TRBV19, the J gene TRBJ2-7; 9 positions agree with TRBD1. Germline CDR1 and CDR2: LNHDA and SQIVND (reference sequence). The CDR3 has 15 amino acids. J was trimmed by 6 bases and V by 3 bases; bases with no gene match: 9. The CDR3 is CASSITGGLISEQYF. DNA of the CDR3: TGTGCCAGTAGTATCACAGGGGGCCTCATTTCCGAGCAGTACTTC.

The CDR3 is CATSRLRGGLAGGQETQYF. The CDR3 region has the DNA TGTGCCACCAGCAGACTCCGAGGGGGACTAGCGGGGGGTCAGGAGACCCAGTACTTC. The chain has TRBV15 and TRBJ2-5; 15 bases are shared with TRBD2. The junction had 12 bases not matched to a gene; V was cut back by 2 bases and J by 5 bases. The CDR3 runs 19 residues. Germline values: CDR1 LNHNV, CDR2 YYDKDF (reference sequence).